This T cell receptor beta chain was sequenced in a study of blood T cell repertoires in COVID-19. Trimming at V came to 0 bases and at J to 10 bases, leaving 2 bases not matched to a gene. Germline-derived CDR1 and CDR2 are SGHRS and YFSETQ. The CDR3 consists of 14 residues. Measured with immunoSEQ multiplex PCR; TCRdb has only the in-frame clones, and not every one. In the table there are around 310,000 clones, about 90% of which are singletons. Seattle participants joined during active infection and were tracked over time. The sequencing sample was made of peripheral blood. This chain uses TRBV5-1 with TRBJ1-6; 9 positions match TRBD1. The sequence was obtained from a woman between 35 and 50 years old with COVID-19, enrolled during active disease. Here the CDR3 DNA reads TGCGCCAGCAGCTTGGGACAGGGGGGATCACCCCTCCACTTT. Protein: CASSLGQGGSPLHF.